The entry below describes one T cell receptor beta chain. CDR3 length equals 19 residues. The germline V gene encodes CDR1 SGHTA and CDR2 FQGNSA. V lost 4 bases to trimming and J lost 0 bases; unmatched junction nucleotides: 8. As handled by the study authors: Using reference gene primer amplification, nucleated cell counts were estimated. Clones were read by immunoSEQ multiplex PCR, and TCRdb kept only the in-frame ones, dropping some. The D gene and trimming were derived from the DNA, and the V and J assignments and clone size from that table. The repertoire consists of just under 95,000 clones, with around three quarters occurring once and the leading ten covering approximately 8.2%. The sample originates from a study of blood T cell repertoires in COVID-19. Study at large: Spain, Italy and the United States supplied samples that represented acute and convalescent COVID-19. PBMCs, B-cell-depleted T cells, or T cells provided the cDNA or gDNA that made up the material.

The chain is built from TRBV7-2 and TRBJ2-3; 15 nucleotides line up with TRBD2. The specimen was peripheral blood. This receptor was identified in a man in his forties or fifties who had recovered from COVID-19. The CDR3 DNA reads as TGTGCCAGCAGCTCACCAAGGACTAGCGGGAGGGCTAGCACAGATACGCAGTATTTT. Amino acid sequence: CASSSPRTSGRASTDTQYF.